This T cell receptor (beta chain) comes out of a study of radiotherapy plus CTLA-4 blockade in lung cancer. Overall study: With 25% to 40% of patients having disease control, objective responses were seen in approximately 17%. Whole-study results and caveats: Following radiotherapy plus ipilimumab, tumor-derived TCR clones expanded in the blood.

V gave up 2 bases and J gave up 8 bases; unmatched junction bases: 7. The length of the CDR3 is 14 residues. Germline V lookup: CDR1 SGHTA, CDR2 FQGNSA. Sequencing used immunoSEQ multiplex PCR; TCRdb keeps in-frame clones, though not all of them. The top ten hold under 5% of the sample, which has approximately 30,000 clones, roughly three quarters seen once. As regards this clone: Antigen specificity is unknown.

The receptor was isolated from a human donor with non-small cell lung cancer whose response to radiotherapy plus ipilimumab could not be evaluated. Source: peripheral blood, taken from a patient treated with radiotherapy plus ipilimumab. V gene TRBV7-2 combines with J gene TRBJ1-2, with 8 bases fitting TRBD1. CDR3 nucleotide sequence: TGTGCCAGCAGCTTAATTGGCAGGGGGCGCGGCTACACCTTC. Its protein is CASSLIGRGRGYTF.